The clone carrying this TCR beta chain was seen only a few times. The entry originates in a study of blood T cell repertoires in COVID-19. Overall study context: The United States, Italy and Spain provided the acute and convalescent COVID-19 samples.

Per the original methods: Reference gene primers were amplified, and this amplification served to estimate nucleated cell counts. Here immunoSEQ multiplex PCR was the method, and the copy in TCRdb shows in-frame clones only, minus some. The DNA was the basis for D and trimming; V, J and clone size are from that table. The table lists 200,000 to 250,000 clones, 88% of them singletons. This CDR3 comprises 13 residues. From germline, CDR1 is SGHTA and CDR2 FQGNSA. The junction had 3 bases not matched to a gene; V was cut back by 4 bases and J by 8 bases. Participant-given clinical history determined each cohort assignment. Two negative PCRs, clearance, or symptom resolution had been documented for recovered Cohort 3 donors.

The sample consisted of PBMCs or T cells enriched from blood (not recorded which). The clonotype was recovered from a young woman who had recovered from COVID-19. The chain carries TRBV7-2 and TRBJ1-4; TRBD1 matches at 8 bases. CDR3 in DNA: TGTGCCAGCAGCTCCTGGACAGGGGAAAAACTGTTTTTT. Its translation: CASSSWTGEKLFF.